This passage covers 21 T cell receptor beta chains from one sample sequenced in a study of T cell clonality in common variable immunodeficiency. TCRdb's table, derived via immunoSEQ multiplex PCR, lists solely in-frame clones and lacks some. The repertoire consists of about 66,000 clones, none detected only once. Source material: peripheral blood mononuclear cells. The source of these receptors is a person aged 18-70 years in good health.

This clone was seen ten or more times. Read data end 3 residues before the CDR3 end; the end is taken from the germline J gene. This chain links TRBV30 with TRBJ1-5; TRBD1 aligns across 8 bases. With V trimmed by 3 bases and J by 0 bases, 4 bases remained unmatched. Germline CDR1 and CDR2: GTSNPN and SVGIG (reference sequence). The CDR3 runs 15 residues. The CDR3 spells CAWSLTGDSNQPQHF. Partial CDR3 DNA: TGTGCCTGGAGCTTGACAGGGGATAGCAATCAGCCC.

Ten or more counts support this clone. The observed sequence ends 3 residues before the CDR3 terminus, with the missing tail filled in from the germline J gene. The rearrangement links TRBV4-1 to TRBJ1-5; possibly TRBD1 for D (6 bases). V gave up 5 bases and J gave up 5 bases, with 13 bases separating them. The V gene's germline CDR1 is MGHRA and CDR2 YSYEKL. This CDR3 region has 14 residues. The CDR3 is CASSATEGDQPQHF. The sequenced CDR3 bases are TGCGCCAGCAGCGCAACAGAGGGGGATCAGCCC.

Many counts were recorded for this clone. The DNA ends 3 residues before the CDR3 does, and the rest of the CDR3 is filled in from the germline J gene. This chain joins TRBV5-1 and TRBJ2-3, with D hard to call. Per the germline V gene, CDR1 is SGHRS and CDR2 is YFSETQ. The V end was cut by 0 bases, the J end by 2 bases, with 10 bases between. This CDR3 is 15 amino acids long. CDR3 DNA (partial): TGCGCCAGCAGCTTGGGACATCTTTTCACAGATACG. Its protein is CASSLGHLFTDT. The full CDR3 protein reads CASSLGHLFTDTQYF.

This clone was counted many times. Coverage ceases 3 residues before the CDR3 finishes, and the germline J gene fills in the end. The chain is built from TRBV30 and TRBJ1-4, with TRBD1 matching 8 bases. V lost 6 bases, J lost 8 bases, and 8 bases stayed unmatched. The germline CDR1 and CDR2 sequences are GTSNPN and SVGIG (reference sequence). The CDR3 has 13 amino acids. CDR3 bases read: TGTGCCTGCGACAGGGGCAATCGCGAAAAA. Encoded protein: CACDRGNREK. The full CDR3 sequence reads CACDRGNREKLFF. The full variable domain, its missing parts supplied by reference TRBV30 and TRBJ1-4, is SQTIHQWPATLVQPVGSPLSLECTVEGTSNPNLYWYRQAAGRGLQLLFYSVGIGQISSEVPQNLSASRPQDRQFILSSKKLLLSDSGFYLCACDRGNREKLFFGSGTQLSVL.

This clone was detected ten times or more. The read comes to an end 3 residues before the CDR3 does, leaving the germline J gene to fill in the end. This chain connects TRBV20-1 to TRBJ1-4; D may be TRBD1 (5 bases). Germline assignment: CDR1 DFQATT and CDR2 SNEGSKA (reference sequence). CDR3 size: 13 residues. V dropped 4 bases and J dropped 0 bases, with 6 bases sitting between them. The sequenced part of the CDR3 DNA is TGCAGTGCTAAGACAGCAACTAATGAAAAA. Its protein product is CSAKTATNEK. The whole CDR3 sequence is CSAKTATNEKLFF.

In this sample, this clone turned up many times. The read ends 3 residues shy of where the CDR3 ends; the end is completed using the germline J gene. The V and J genes are TRBV9 and TRBJ1-2, with a weak D call TRBD1 (5 bases). Germline lookup yields CDR1 SGDLS and CDR2 YYNGEE. The CDR3 loop spans 16 amino acids. Partial CDR3 DNA: TGTGCCAGCAGCGTAGCTTGGGGGTTAGCGGGAGGGCAT. Amino acid sequence: CASSVAWGLAGGH. The CDR3 as a whole reads CASSVAWGLAGGHYTF.

The sample holds many counts of this clone. The read comes to an end 3 residues before the CDR3 does, leaving the germline J gene to fill in the end. This sequence joins TRBV18 and TRBJ2-3, with D tentatively TRBD1 (5 bases). This CDR3 comprises 14 residues. The V gene's germline CDR1 is KGHSH and CDR2 LQKENI. Trimming took off 2 bases at V and 3 bases at J, with 9 bases between the two ends. The DNA read from the CDR3 is TGTGCCAGCTCACCAAGGGGTAAGACAGATACG. It yields the protein CASSPRGKTDT. The entire CDR3 reads CASSPRGKTDTQYF.

Comments on this clone: A much bigger clone sits one base away, suggesting this may be a read error. The CDR3 end falls 3 residues outside the read, so it is completed with the germline J gene. This chain links TRBV2 with TRBJ1-4, with TRBD1 matching 9 bases. The germline gives CDR1 SNHLY, CDR2 FYNNEI. This CDR3 spans 14 amino acids. V dropped 7 bases and J dropped 7; count of bases not matched to a gene: 7. Partial CDR3 DNA: TGTGCCAGCAAACTACAGGGGGCCTTTGAAAAA. Translated: CASKLQGAFEK. The entire CDR3 sequence reads CASKLQGAFEKLFF.

Concerning this clone itself: One junction end does not reproduce the germline sequence, and a read error may be involved. The CDR3 end falls 3 residues outside the read, so it is completed with the germline J gene. The same CDR3 arises from other DNA sequences in this sample as well. The J gene is TRBJ2-7, the V gene TRBV6-7; D is perhaps TRBD1 (5 bases). TRBV6-7 is given ORF status, its function remaining uncertain. This CDR3 contains 15 residues. The CDR3 DNA, read in part, is TGCGCCAGCCGAAACAGGTCTTCGAGCTCCTACGAG. Translated, it gives CASRNRSSSSYE. The whole CDR3 region reads CASRNRSSSSYEQYF.

There are many counts of this clone. The CDR3 goes on 3 residues after the read ends, and that part is filled in from the germline J gene. Other DNA variants within this sample encode the same CDR3. The rearrangement uses TRBV12-3 or TRBV12-4 and TRBJ2-7; weak D call: TRBD2 (6 bases). The CDR3 has 12 residues. V lost 3 bases and J lost 3, with 6 bases in between. The CDR3 DNA, read in part, is TGTGCCAGCAGTTTGGGACTCTACGAG. It yields the protein CASSLGLYE. The CDR3 reads in full as CASSLGLYEQYF.

This clone was observed many times. The read ends 3 residues before the CDR3 terminus; that terminus is restored from the germline J gene. The V call is TRBV20-1, the J call TRBJ2-7, with D possibly matching TRBD2 (7 bases). CDR1 DFQATT and CDR2 SNEGSKA come from the germline V gene (reference sequence). Trimming stripped 6 bases from V and 5 bases from J, with 11 bases between. The CDR3 is 11 residues long. CDR3 DNA (partial): TGCAGTGCCGAGGGGGGGGACGAG. Translation: CSAEGGDE. The entire CDR3 reads CSAEGGDEQYF.

A note on this clone: With the read ending 3 residues before the CDR3 end, the germline J gene is used to fill in that end. The V gene is TRBV5-3, the J gene TRBJ2-1; 9 bases match TRBD2. TRBV5-3 is flagged as an ORF with uncertain function. The CDR3 length is 16 residues. Trimming cost V 0 bases and J 2 bases; bases outside gene matches: 3. The covered CDR3 bases are TGTGCCAGAAGCTTGGAGGAGCGGGGGGCCTACAATGAG. Protein: CARSLEERGAYNE. The full CDR3 reads CARSLEERGAYNEQFF.

The table lists this clone with a few counts. The CDR3 end is not reached by the read, which stops 3 residues before it; the germline J gene fills it in. The chain carries TRBV19 and TRBJ2-1, with 7 bases fitting TRBD1. The germline V gene has CDR1 LNHDA and CDR2 SQIVND (reference sequence). The V and J ends lost 5 bases and 3 bases, in that order; junction bases with no gene match: 10. CDR3 length equals 16 residues. The CDR3 reads CASSLLPGQIYNEQFF. The part of the CDR3 DNA that was read is TGTGCCAGTAGTCTTCTTCCGGGACAGATCTACAATGAG.

This clone showed up many times. The observed sequence ends 3 residues before the CDR3 terminus, with the missing tail filled in from the germline J gene. The chain carries TRBV20-1 and TRBJ2-3, with TRBD2 matching over 10 bases. The CDR3 is made up of 14 amino acids. Per the germline V gene, CDR1 is DFQATT and CDR2 is SNEGSKA (reference sequence). V gave up 5 bases and J gave up 2 bases; unmatched junction bases: 4. This CDR3 reads CSAPLAGVTDTQYF. Incomplete CDR3 DNA: TGCAGTGCTCCGCTAGCGGGGGTCACAGATACG.

This clone was counted at least ten times. The read stops 3 residues short of the end of the CDR3; the missing end is completed from the germline J gene. The chain links TRBV30 to TRBJ1-1; D ambiguous. CDR3 length: 14 residues. In germline, CDR1 is GTSNPN, CDR2 SVGIG (reference sequence). The V and J ends lost 4 bases and 4 bases respectively, with 16 bases between them. CDR3 DNA, as far as it was read: TGTGCCTGGATCCCCCTCCCGGGGAGCACTGAA. Translation: CAWIPLPGSTE. The whole CDR3 is CAWIPLPGSTEAFF.

This clone was found many times. The read finishes 3 residues shy of the CDR3 end, and the germline J gene is used to complete it. The chain is built from TRBV5-4 and TRBJ2-4; 7 bases are shared with TRBD1. The germline V gene encodes CDR1 SGHNT and CDR2 YYREEE (reference sequence). The V and J ends lost 4 bases and 1 base, in that order; junction bases with no gene match: 2. The CDR3 spans 14 residues. CDR3 DNA (partial): TGTGCCAGCAGCACGGGACAGGCCAAAAACATT. This gives the protein CASSTGQAKNI. The entire CDR3 reads CASSTGQAKNIQYF. Using reference TRBV5-4 and TRBJ2-4 for the parts outside the CDR3, the full variable domain is ETGVTQSPTHLIKTRGQQVTLRCSSQSGHNTVSWYQQALGQGPQFIFQYYREEENGRGNFPPRFSGLQFPNYSSELNVNALELDDSALYLCASSTGQAKNIQYFGAGTRLSVL.

This clone was detected many times. The CDR3 end falls 3 residues outside the read, so it is completed with the germline J gene. The chain uses TRBV7-3 and TRBJ1-1; D is unresolved. With 5 bases removed from V and 4 bases from J, the gap between germline ends came to 11 bases. Looked up from germline, CDR1 is SGHTA and CDR2 is FQGTGA. The CDR3 consists of 13 residues. This CDR3 is CASSALRGTEAFF. CDR3 bases read: TGTGCCAGCAGCGCTCTGCGGGGCACTGAA.

This clone has a count of ten or more. The read comes to an end 3 residues before the CDR3 does, leaving the germline J gene to fill in the end. The chain recombines TRBV7-6 with TRBJ1-5; 10 positions match TRBD1. The CDR3 is 17 amino acids. V shed 5 bases, J shed 1 base, and the junction held 8 bases outside the gene matches. CDR1 and CDR2 (germline): SGHVS, FNYEAQ. CDR3 DNA (partial): TGTGCCAGCAGCCTCGGGACAGGGGTTAACAGCAATCAGCCC. This translates into CASSLGTGVNSNQP. The complete CDR3 sequence is CASSLGTGVNSNQPQHF.

This clone has ten or more counts. Read data end 3 residues before the CDR3 end; the end is taken from the germline J gene. V usage is TRBV18 and J usage is TRBJ2-1, with TRBD2 matching 8 bases. From germline, CDR1 is KGHSH and CDR2 LQKENI. CDR3 length: 14 residues. V was clipped by 5 bases and J by 4 bases; unmatched bases: 4. The part of the CDR3 DNA that was read is TGTGCCAGCTCAAAGGGACTAGAGTACAATGAG. It encodes CASSKGLEYNE. The full CDR3 reads CASSKGLEYNEQFF.

The sample holds many counts of this clone. The read finishes 3 residues shy of the CDR3 end, and the germline J gene is used to complete it. The chain has TRBV7-3 and TRBJ2-7, with D possibly TRBD2 on 6 matching bases. CDR3 length: 15 amino acids. V was shortened by 3 bases and J by 3 bases, with 15 bases between the two germline ends. Germline V lookup: CDR1 SGHTA, CDR2 FQGTGA. CDR3 sequence reads: CASSFNSGTIYEQYF. The CDR3 bases that were read are TGTGCCAGCAGCTTCAATAGCGGAACCATCTACGAG.

This clone has at least ten counts. This CDR3 reads CSASGTGPTRNTIYF. The CDR3 DNA, read in part, is TGCAGTGCTAGTGGGACAGGCCCCACTAGAAACACC. The chain links TRBV20-1 to TRBJ1-3, with TRBD1 matching 8 bases. The missing CDR3 end, 3 residues past where the read stops, is filled in from the germline J gene. Germline V CDR1 and CDR2: DFQATT, SNEGSKA (reference sequence). This CDR3 spans 15 amino acids. V dropped 3 bases and J dropped 5; count of bases not matched to a gene: 9.